This T cell receptor beta chain was obtained from a study of PD-1 blockade in classical Hodgkin lymphoma. As for the study in general: Patients had nivolumab dosed at 3 mg/kg, delivered intravenously every 2 weeks. General study results and limits: Newly diagnosed patients had baseline TCR diversity that was reportedly lower than that of healthy donors. Before treatment, complete responders showed about the same diversity as newly diagnosed patients. CD4+ but not CD8+ TCR diversity rose significantly by C4D1.

Every patient had relapsed following autologous stem cell transplantation, and cohorts differed in brentuximab vedotin exposure. There are 13 residues in the CDR3. The V gene lost 4 bases and the J gene lost 6 bases, with 11 bases spanning the gap. Germline CDR1 is SGHNT and CDR2 is YYREEE (reference sequence). The table lists this clone with a few counts. Its specificity is unknown. The data were produced by immunoSEQ multiplex PCR, yet TCRdb's version contains in-frame clones alone and is incomplete. The sample holds about 11,000 clones, roughly 75% seen once. This specimen was peripheral blood mononuclear cells (PBMCs), taken at baseline. The sequence came from a human donor with classical Hodgkin lymphoma. The chain carries TRBV5-4 and TRBJ1-5; D call uncertain. The CDR3 DNA reads as TGTGCCAGCAGCCTTGGGCCTTCTCAGCCCCAGCATTTT. The encoded protein is CASSLGPSQPQHF.